This passage covers 3 T cell receptor beta chains from one sample sequenced in a study of vaccination and CD4 T cells after COVID-19. Sequence data for DNA of cultured CD4+ T cells were generated by the Oncomine TCR Beta short-read assay. TCRdb used MiXCR to reprocess the PCR reads, holding one entry per CDR3 protein. The profile shows 9,500 to 15,000 distinct CDR3 sequences, approximately 60% of them singletons. These receptors have no known antigen. As for treatment: approximately 11-day PBMC culture with coronavirus spike peptide pools or control peptides (ViraFEST assay). The sample comprised CD4+ T cells from blood, cultured in vitro. The receptors were sampled from a human donor who had recovered from COVID-19.

The chain joins TRBV11-3 to TRBJ1-2; no clear D. Trimming took off 5 bases at V and 6 bases at J, with 7 bases between the two ends. The CDR3 is made up of 11 amino acids. Germline V gives CDR1 SGHNT, CDR2 YENEEA. The CDR3 spells CASSQKDGYTF. The CDR3 region has the DNA TGTGCCAGCAGCCAGAAGGATGGCTACACCTTC.

The sample holds a few counts of this clonotype. This chain links TRBV20-1 with TRBJ1-5; D remains unclear. Germline V CDR1 and CDR2: DFQATT, SNEGSKA (reference sequence). V dropped 3 bases and J dropped 4 bases, with 7 bases sitting between them. This CDR3 is built from 12 residues. The CDR3 is CSASSPNQPQHF. In nucleotides, the CDR3 is TGCAGTGCTAGTAGCCCAAATCAGCCCCAGCATTTT.

V and J are TRBV12-3 or TRBV12-4 and TRBJ1-1; D gene ambiguous. The CDR3 length is 14 residues. V was cut by 2 bases and J by 2 bases, with 9 bases left in between. The CDR3 protein is CASSLSLGNTEAFF. CDR3 coding DNA: TGTGCCAGCAGTTTAAGTCTGGGCAACACTGAAGCTTTCTTT.